The 29 T cell receptor beta chains below were found in one sample sequenced in a study of blood T cell repertoires in COVID-19. The protocol was immunoSEQ multiplex PCR, while the TCRdb copy is restricted to in-frame clones and leaves out a portion. The sample contains 150,000 or so clones, 88% of which appear only once. Material: peripheral blood. These receptor sequences come from a woman in her sixties or seventies with acute or convalescent COVID-19.

This sequence joins TRBV19 and TRBJ1-1; weak D call: TRBD1 (6 bases). The CDR3 consists of 14 residues. V shed 3 bases and J shed 1 base, with 9 bases lying between them. CDR1 and CDR2 (germline): LNHDA, SQIVND (reference sequence). Written as DNA, the CDR3 is TGTGCCAGTAGTATCGGACAGAGGAACACTGAAGCTTTCTTT. Translated, it gives CASSIGQRNTEAFF.

The chain joins TRBV4-1 to TRBJ1-1, with 7 bases that match TRBD1. The CDR3 consists of 16 residues. Trimming cost V 4 bases and J 0 bases; bases outside gene matches: 8. Germline CDR1 is MGHRA and CDR2 is YSYEKL. CDR3 sequence: CASSRGQAQMNTEAFF. For the CDR3, the DNA is TGCGCCAGCAGCCGCGGACAGGCACAAATGAACACTGAAGCTTTCTTT.

The gene calls are TRBV28 and TRBJ2-5; TRBD1 is a possible D gene (6 bases). Deletions cut 5 bases from V and 0 bases from J, with 10 bases between. The CDR3 sequence is 14 residues long. Germline CDR1 and CDR2: MDHEN and SYDVKM. This chain's CDR3 is CASSADRYQETQYF. CDR3 nucleotides: TGTGCCAGCAGTGCAGACAGGTACCAAGAGACCCAGTACTTC.

This clone was seen a single time. The rearrangement links TRBV4-1 to TRBJ1-1; D is ambiguous. The V end lost 6 bases, the J end lost 1 base, and 18 bases lay between the germline ends. The CDR3 has 16 residues. Germline CDR1 and CDR2: MGHRA and YSYEKL. CDR3 sequence reads: CASRPPERTWNTEAFF. Written as DNA, the CDR3 is TGCGCCAGCAGACCTCCGGAGCGAACGTGGAACACTGAAGCTTTCTTT.

This rearrangement joins TRBV6-6 to TRBJ2-7; no reliable D call. Trimming cost V 2 bases and J 4 bases, with 6 bases left between them. The CDR3 extends over 12 amino acids. Germline CDR1 MNHNY, CDR2 SVGAGI (reference sequence). The CDR3: CASSYGQYEQYV. In DNA, the CDR3 is TGTGCCAGCAGTTACGGTCAGTACGAGCAGTACGTC.

As regards this clone: The sample has other DNA sequences that encode this CDR3 too. The V gene is TRBV19, the J gene TRBJ1-1; D unresolved. The CDR3 is 12 amino acids. Per the germline V gene, CDR1 is LNHDA and CDR2 is SQIVND (reference sequence). V lost 7 bases to trimming and J lost 3 bases, with 9 bases between them. The CDR3 loop is CASIREYTEAFF. In DNA form, the CDR3 reads TGTGCCAGTATCCGGGAGTACACTGAAGCTTTCTTT.

The J gene is TRBJ2-7, the V gene TRBV6-5, with 7 nucleotides matching TRBD2. Trimming removed 5 bases from V and 0 bases from J; junction bases left unmatched: 7. CDR1 is MNHEY and CDR2 is SVGAGI in the germline V gene. CDR3 length: 15 amino acids. The CDR3 here is CASSQPGGSSYEQYF. The DNA of the CDR3 is TGTGCCAGCAGTCAACCCGGGGGGAGCTCCTACGAGCAGTACTTC.

Comment on this clone: Other DNA variants within this sample encode the same CDR3. The chain carries TRBV2 and TRBJ1-6; TRBD1 agrees at 10 bases. With V trimmed by 5 bases and J by 7 bases, 2 bases remained unmatched. CDR1 and CDR2 from the germline V gene are SNHLY and FYNNEI. The CDR3 totals 14 residues. The CDR3 sequence is CASSLGQGNSPLHF. The CDR3 DNA follows: TGTGCCAGCAGTCTGGGACAGGGGAATTCACCCCTCCACTTT.

This chain connects TRBV7-2 to TRBJ1-1; 11 bases fit TRBD1. The CDR3 has 19 residues. Looked up from germline, CDR1 is SGHTA and CDR2 is FQGNSA. V trimming: 2 bases; J trimming: 1 base; junction bases outside the gene matches: 12. The CDR3, as DNA: TGTGCCAGCAGCTTAATTTTCCGGACAGGGGGCAGGGAGAACACTGAAGCTTTCTTT. Encoded protein: CASSLIFRTGGRENTEAFF.

The chain joins TRBV18 to TRBJ2-3, with 7 positions matching TRBD2. The CDR3 consists of 16 residues. Germline assignment: CDR1 KGHSH and CDR2 LQKENI. V lost 0 bases and J lost 1; bases outside the gene matches: 4. The CDR3 sequence: CASSPPGLAGTDTQYF. CDR3 DNA sequence: TGTGCCAGCTCACCACCGGGGCTAGCGGGCACAGATACGCAGTATTTT.

V gene TRBV7-9 combines with J gene TRBJ1-2, with 9 bases lining up with TRBD1. J lost 3 bases, V lost 5 bases, and 1 base had no gene match. CDR1 and CDR2 (germline): SEHNR, FQNEAQ (reference sequence). The CDR3 extends over 13 amino acids. In DNA form, the CDR3 reads TGTGCCAGCAGCCGGGACAGGGACTATGGCTACACCTTC. Its translation is CASSRDRDYGYTF.

The chain links TRBV6-5 to TRBJ2-7, with 7 bases matching TRBD1. CDR1 and CDR2 from the germline V gene are MNHEY and SVGAGI. Trimming removed 5 bases from V and 1 base from J; junction bases left unmatched: 2. This CDR3 is built from 13 residues. Written as DNA, the CDR3 is TGTGCCAGCAGTAGACAGGGATCCTACGAGCAGTACGTC. Protein product: CASSRQGSYEQYV.

The chain has TRBV7-2 and TRBJ2-1; 12 bases are a match to TRBD2. J gave up 6 bases and V 2 bases, and 2 bases lay outside the gene matches. The germline CDR1 and CDR2 sequences are SGHTA and FQGNSA. The CDR3 loop spans 15 amino acids. CDR3 sequence: CASSLPSGGANEQFF. The CDR3 nucleotides are TGTGCCAGCAGCTTACCTAGCGGGGGGGCCAATGAGCAGTTCTTC.

The J gene is TRBJ1-2, the V gene TRBV30, with D uncertain. The germline V gene has CDR1 GTSNPN and CDR2 SVGIG (reference sequence). V was pared by 0 bases and J by 4 bases, with 9 bases between. CDR3 length equals 13 residues. The CDR3 spells CAWSVQHSYGYTF. The DNA for the CDR3 is TGTGCCTGGAGTGTACAACATTCCTATGGCTACACCTTC.

V gene TRBV7-9 combines with J gene TRBJ1-2, with TRBD1 identical over 8 bases. The germline V gene encodes CDR1 SEHNR and CDR2 FQNEAQ (reference sequence). Unmatched junction bases numbered 9, after V lost 4 bases and J lost 2 bases. The length of the CDR3 is 16 residues. In DNA, the CDR3 is TGTGCCAGCAGCTCCGCCGGGACAGGTGCGAACTATGGCTACACCTTC. Translated, it gives CASSSAGTGANYGYTF.

The CDR3 nucleotides are TGTGCCAGTAGTATAAGGGACAGGGGGGACTACGAGCAGTACTTC. Translating it yields CASSIRDRGDYEQYF. The chain recombines TRBV19 with TRBJ2-7; 11 bases match TRBD1. After removal of 2 bases from V and 3 bases from J, the junction contained 3 bases not matched to a gene. CDR1 and CDR2 (germline): LNHDA, SQIVND (reference sequence). The CDR3 spans 15 residues.

The chain joins TRBV3-1 (or the pseudogene TRBV3-2) to TRBJ2-3; TRBD1 is a possible D gene (6 bases). The germline V gene encodes CDR1 LGHDT and CDR2 YNNKEL (reference sequence). V was trimmed by 5 bases and J by 3 bases, leaving 12 bases between them. The CDR3 extends over 14 amino acids. This CDR3 is CASSGLQGTDTQYF. DNA of the CDR3: TGTGCCAGCAGCGGCCTACAGGGTACAGATACGCAGTATTTT.

V is TRBV18 and J is TRBJ2-2; no reliable D call. CDR3 length: 13 amino acids. Germline V gene lookup returns CDR1 KGHSH and CDR2 LQKENI. Trimming stripped 3 bases from V and 6 bases from J, with 8 bases between. The DNA for the CDR3 is TGTGCCAGCTCACCTCTTAGCTCCGGGGAGCTGTTTTTT. It encodes CASSPLSSGELFF.

This clone has a single count. This chain connects TRBV6-4 to TRBJ2-7; 10 positions match TRBD2. There are 14 residues in the CDR3. Trimming at V came to 4 bases and at J to 7 bases, leaving 7 bases not matched to a gene. Germline CDR1 is MRHNA and CDR2 is SNTAGT. This chain's CDR3 is CASSVSGGAGEQYF. The DNA of the CDR3 is TGTGCCAGCAGTGTCAGCGGGGGGGCGGGTGAGCAGTACTTC.

The chain links TRBV7-9 to TRBJ1-4, with D possibly being TRBD1 (5 bases). Trimming removed 4 bases at V and 10 bases at J, with 7 bases between. Germline V gene data show CDR1 as SEHNR and CDR2 as FQNEAQ (reference sequence). The CDR3 contains 11 residues. Written as DNA, the CDR3 is TGTGCCAGCAGCTCGGGGGGAAAACTGTTTTTT. It is translated as CASSSGGKLFF.

V gene TRBV2 combines with J gene TRBJ1-1; no reliable D call. The V and J ends lost 1 base and 1 base respectively, with 7 bases between them. Germline V gene data show CDR1 as SNHLY and CDR2 as FYNNEI. There are 14 residues in the CDR3. The CDR3: CASSEEGANTEAFF. The CDR3, as DNA: TGTGCCAGCAGTGAAGAGGGAGCGAACACTGAAGCTTTCTTT.

The chain couples TRBV19 to TRBJ1-4; TRBD1 agrees at 9 bases. The V gene end was trimmed by 4 bases and the J gene end by 8 bases; junction bases not matched to a gene: 8. Germline V gene lookup returns CDR1 LNHDA and CDR2 SQIVND (reference sequence). The CDR3 runs to 15 residues. CDR3 bases: TGTGCCAGTAGTACCGGGACAGGGAGGTACGAAAAACTGTTTTTT. It is translated as CASSTGTGRYEKLFF.

The chain combines TRBV28 with TRBJ2-3; tentatively, D is TRBD1 (5 bases). V lost 2 bases and J 0 bases, leaving 15 bases between the germline ends. Per the germline V gene, CDR1 is MDHEN and CDR2 is SYDVKM. The CDR3 is made up of 17 amino acids. CDR3 sequence reads: CASSLMQGDPSTDTQYF. The CDR3 DNA sequence: TGTGCCAGCAGTTTAATGCAGGGTGACCCTAGCACAGATACGCAGTATTTT.

The chain is built from TRBV10-3 and TRBJ2-1; the match to TRBD2 covers 8 bases. The germline gives CDR1 ENHRY, CDR2 SYGVKD. The CDR3 consists of 17 residues. V lost 2 bases and J lost 5; bases outside the gene matches: 11. The CDR3 region has the DNA TGTGCCATCAGTGAGAGGAGCGGGGGCTCCAAAAACAATGAGCAGTTCTTC. Protein sequence: CAISERSGGSKNNEQFF.

This chain connects TRBV19 to TRBJ1-1; the D is unclear. Trimming pared 2 bases from V and 2 bases from J, leaving 9 bases between. Germline loops: CDR1 LNHDA, CDR2 SQIVND (reference sequence). The CDR3 loop spans 14 amino acids. Written as DNA, the CDR3 is TGTGCCAGTAGTATACAGGCTACCAACACTGAAGCTTTCTTT. Its translation is CASSIQATNTEAFF.

The chain has TRBV20-1 and TRBJ2-7, with a weak D call TRBD2 (5 bases). From germline, CDR1 is DFQATT and CDR2 SNEGSKA (reference sequence). The V gene lost 3 bases and the J gene lost 4 bases, with 10 bases spanning the gap. The CDR3 has 12 amino acids. The CDR3 bases are TGCAGTGCTAGTCGGGGTACGTACGAGCAGTACGTC. Translation: CSASRGTYEQYV.

This clone appeared a single time. The chain carries TRBV2 and TRBJ2-3; a weak D match, TRBD1 (5 bases). There are 11 residues in the CDR3. Trimming removed 9 bases at V and 9 bases at J, with 13 bases between. Germline-derived CDR1 and CDR2 are SNHLY and FYNNEI. CDR3 bases: TGTGCCAGTGAAAGGGCAGGGACGCAGTATTTT. Translating gives CASERAGTQYF.

V usage is TRBV10-3 and J usage is TRBJ2-5; 10 positions agree with TRBD2. Germline-derived CDR1 and CDR2 are ENHRY and SYGVKD. This CDR3 is 18 amino acids long. Unmatched junction bases numbered 13, after V lost 3 bases and J lost 3 bases. The CDR3 here is CAISESSGGAGLKETQYF. Written as DNA, the CDR3 is TGTGCCATCAGTGAATCGAGCGGGGGGGCCGGTCTCAAAGAGACCCAGTACTTC.

The V and J genes are TRBV30 and TRBJ1-1; 10 nucleotides agree with TRBD1. From germline, CDR1 is GTSNPN and CDR2 SVGIG (reference sequence). The CDR3 totals 13 residues. The trim removed 3 bases at V and 6 bases at J, leaving 4 bases unmatched. This chain's CDR3 is CAWSRQGAAEAFF. Here the CDR3 DNA reads TGTGCCTGGAGCCGACAGGGGGCGGCTGAAGCTTTCTTT.